The next 29 T cell receptor beta chains were all read from a single sample in a study of blood T cell repertoires in COVID-19. Clones were sequenced by immunoSEQ multiplex PCR, and TCRdb holds only the in-frame ones, with some missing. The sample lists hundreds of thousands of clones, around 87% occurring once. The sequenced material came from PBMCs or T cells enriched from blood (not recorded which). The receptors originated from a man aged 25 to 45 who had recovered from COVID-19.

The CDR3 bases are TGTGCCAGCTCATCCGGGACAGCCTATGGCTACACCTTC. Residues: CASSSGTAYGYTF. The V gene is TRBV18, the J gene TRBJ1-2; 7 bases line up with TRBD1. Trimming took 5 bases from V and 4 from J; bases not matched to a gene: 4. The CDR3 spans 13 residues. The V gene's germline CDR1 is KGHSH and CDR2 LQKENI. Full variable domain (outside the CDR3, taken from reference TRBV18 and TRBJ1-2): NAGVMQNPRHLVRRRGQEARLRCSPMKGHSHVYWYRQLPEEGLKFMVYLQKENIIDESGMPKERFSAEFPKEGPSILRIQQVVRGDSAAYFCASSSGTAYGYTFGSGTRLTVV.

This clone was observed a single time. This chain joins TRBV3-1 (or the pseudogene TRBV3-2) and TRBJ1-2, with D tentatively TRBD1 (5 bases). The CDR3 has 12 amino acids. Germline lookup yields CDR1 LGHDT and CDR2 YNNKEL (reference sequence). V dropped 0 bases and J dropped 7 bases, with 6 bases sitting between them. DNA of the CDR3: TGTGCCAGCAGCCAAGACGGGGGTGGCTACACCTTC. This sequence encodes CASSQDGGGYTF.

The chain is built from TRBV2 and TRBJ2-5; TRBD2 matches 8 bases. CDR1 is SNHLY and CDR2 is FYNNEI in the germline V gene. V trimming: 7 bases; J trimming: 4 bases; junction bases outside the gene matches: 17. The CDR3 has 17 amino acids. For the CDR3, the DNA is TGTGCCAGCAAACCTCCGGGACTAGATAGTTTAGGAGAGACCCAGTACTTC. Its translation is CASKPPGLDSLGETQYF.

J is TRBJ2-3 and V is TRBV9, with D unresolved. This CDR3 contains 14 residues. Trimming shortened V by 0 bases and J by 2 bases, and 7 bases separated the two germline ends. From germline, CDR1 is SGDLS and CDR2 YYNGEE. The CDR3 loop is CASSVDTNTDTQYF. The DNA for the CDR3 is TGTGCCAGCAGCGTAGACACAAACACAGATACGCAGTATTTT.

The V and J genes are TRBV6-5 and TRBJ1-6; unclear D gene. V dropped 0 bases and J dropped 12 bases, with 6 bases sitting between them. In germline, CDR1 is MNHEY, CDR2 SVGAGI. CDR3 length: 12 residues. The CDR3 protein is CASSYSAGPLHF. CDR3 nucleotides: TGTGCCAGCAGTTACTCGGCAGGACCCCTCCACTTT.

The chain has TRBV5-5 and TRBJ2-5; TRBD1 aligns across 8 bases. The CDR3 contains 14 residues. The trim removed 3 bases at V and 5 bases at J, leaving 6 bases unmatched. The germline gives CDR1 SGHKS, CDR2 YYEKEE (reference sequence). CDR3 DNA: TGTGCCAGCAGCTCACTCGCAGGGGGCGAGACCCAGTACTTC. It codes for CASSSLAGGETQYF. The whole variable domain, remainder taken from reference TRBV5-5 and TRBJ2-5, is DAGVTQSPTHLIKTRGQQVTLRCSPISGHKSVSWYQQVLGQGPQFIFQYYEKEERGRGNFPDRFSARQFPNYSSELNVNALLLGDSALYLCASSSLAGGETQYFGPGTRLLVL.

The CDR3 DNA is TGTGCCAGCACAGGGGAAACCACTGGAAACACCATATATTTT. Protein: CASTGETTGNTIYF. This chain joins TRBV19 and TRBJ1-3, with 7 positions matching TRBD1. The CDR3 loop spans 14 amino acids. Germline V gene data show CDR1 as LNHDA and CDR2 as SQIVND (reference sequence). V dropped 9 bases and J dropped 2; count of bases not matched to a gene: 7. The full variable domain, in which reference TRBV19 and TRBJ1-3 provide the parts outside the CDR3, is DGGITQSPKYLFRKEGQNVTLSCEQNLNHDAMYWYRQDPGQGLRLIYYSQIVNDFQKGDIAEGYSVSREKKESFPLTVTSAQKNPTAFYLCASTGETTGNTIYFGEGSWLTVV.

The genes are TRBV7-2 and TRBJ1-3; 7 positions match TRBD1. Germline trimming cut 5 bases from V and 0 bases from J; bases unmatched to any gene: 4. This CDR3 has 15 residues. Germline lookup yields CDR1 SGHTA and CDR2 FQGNSA. The CDR3 spells CASSGTAHSGNTIYF. Here the CDR3 DNA reads TGTGCCAGCAGCGGGACAGCGCACTCTGGAAACACCATATATTTT.

This rearrangement joins TRBV4-1 to TRBJ1-2; 10 nucleotides align to TRBD1. The CDR3 length is 14 residues. Germline CDR1 is MGHRA and CDR2 is YSYEKL. The V and J ends lost 8 bases and 3 bases, in that order; junction bases with no gene match: 6. The CDR3 region has the DNA TGCGCCAGCTACGGACAGGGGGGTTACTATGGCTACACCTTC. This codes for CASYGQGGYYGYTF.

The chain is built from TRBV5-1 and TRBJ1-5; D is ambiguous. The CDR3 loop spans 15 amino acids. Trimming shortened V by 3 bases and J by 3 bases, and 13 bases separated the two germline ends. Germline V CDR1 and CDR2: SGHRS, YFSETQ. CDR3 protein: CASSSSGGDNQPQHF. CDR3 nucleotide sequence: TGCGCCAGCAGCTCGTCAGGCGGGGACAATCAGCCCCAGCATTTT.

The J gene is TRBJ2-3, the V gene TRBV11-2; D not resolved. This CDR3 region has 14 residues. Germline V gene data show CDR1 as SGHAT and CDR2 as FQNNGV. V shed 2 bases and J shed 2 bases, with 8 bases lying between them. The CDR3 region has the DNA TGTGCCAGCAGCTTAACTCCCTCCACAGATACGCAGTATTTT. Its translation: CASSLTPSTDTQYF. Filled out from reference TRBV11-2 and TRBJ2-3, the complete variable domain reads EAGVAQSPRYKIIEKRQSVAFWCNPISGHATLYWYQQILGQGPKLLIQFQNNGVVDDSQLPKDRFSAERLKGVDSTLKIQPAKLEDSAVYLCASSLTPSTDTQYFGPGTRLTVL.

The chain joins TRBV7-2 to TRBJ2-7; the match to TRBD2 covers 8 bases. The J segment lost 0 bases and the V segment lost 5 bases, leaving 3 bases of the junction unmatched. The CDR3 is 14 residues long. Per the germline V gene, CDR1 is SGHTA and CDR2 is FQGNSA. The CDR3 bases are TGTGCCAGCAGCGCTAGCGGGTACTCCTACGAGCAGTACTTC. Its protein is CASSASGYSYEQYF.

The chain uses TRBV4-2 and TRBJ1-6; D unclear. Trimming removed 0 bases at V and 7 bases at J, with 4 bases between. CDR1 is LGHNA, CDR2 YNFKEQ, per germline. This CDR3 comprises 13 residues. The CDR3 here is CASSQESNSPLHF. CDR3 sequence (DNA): TGTGCCAGCAGCCAAGAAAGCAATTCACCCCTCCACTTT.

This chain connects TRBV9 to TRBJ1-3, with D perhaps TRBD1 (5 bases). V lost 0 bases to trimming and J lost 2 bases, with 12 bases between them. CDR3 length equals 16 residues. Germline values: CDR1 SGDLS, CDR2 YYNGEE. The CDR3 coding sequence is TGTGCCAGCAGCGTAGAACAGGCCCTTCCTGGAAACACCATATATTTT. This gives the protein CASSVEQALPGNTIYF.

The chain couples TRBV5-1 to TRBJ1-4; the match to TRBD1 covers 8 bases. The length of the CDR3 is 15 residues. Germline CDR1 and CDR2: SGHRS and YFSETQ. After removal of 4 bases from V and 4 bases from J, the junction contained 6 bases not matched to a gene. Here the CDR3 reads CASSPNRGDNEKLFF. The CDR3 bases are TGCGCCAGCAGCCCCAACAGGGGGGATAATGAAAAACTGTTTTTT.

As to this clone: The sample holds other DNA sequences that translate to the same CDR3. The chain recombines TRBV10-3 with TRBJ2-2, with D maybe TRBD1 (7 bases). The V end was cut by 2 bases, the J end by 5 bases, with 12 bases between. CDR3 size: 15 residues. Germline assignment: CDR1 ENHRY and CDR2 SYGVKD. CDR3 in DNA: TGTGCCATCAGTGAGGTTGCAGGGGGGACCGGGGAGCTGTTTTTT. Amino acid sequence: CAISEVAGGTGELFF.

The chain joins TRBV27 to TRBJ2-7, with D perhaps TRBD1 (6 bases). The V gene lost 5 bases and the J gene lost 7 bases, with 15 bases spanning the gap. Germline loops: CDR1 MNHEY, CDR2 SMNVEV (reference sequence). The CDR3 has 13 residues. The CDR3: CASSPRTALEQYF. The CDR3, as DNA: TGTGCCAGCAGTCCGCGGACAGCCCTGGAGCAGTACTTC.

The V and J genes are TRBV28 and TRBJ1-5, with D unclear. V lost 2 bases to trimming and J lost 0 bases, with 5 bases between them. In germline, CDR1 is MDHEN, CDR2 SYDVKM. The CDR3 sequence is 14 residues long. CDR3 sequence: CASSLVYSNQPQHF. The CDR3 bases are TGTGCCAGCAGTTTAGTATATAGCAATCAGCCCCAGCATTTT.

The rearrangement uses TRBV28 and TRBJ2-3; 8 bases map to TRBD2. The junction had 6 bases not matched to a gene; V was cut back by 4 bases and J by 0 bases. CDR3 length: 16 amino acids. The germline V gene encodes CDR1 MDHEN and CDR2 SYDVKM. CDR3 sequence reads: CASSSLIAGSTDTQYF. CDR3 coding DNA: TGTGCCAGCAGTTCCCTCATAGCGGGGAGCACAGATACGCAGTATTTT.

The chain joins TRBV2 to TRBJ2-2; D uncertain. Trimming took 5 bases from V and 5 from J, leaving 9 bases between them. Germline CDR1 is SNHLY and CDR2 is FYNNEI. This CDR3 spans 13 amino acids. The CDR3 spells CASSNELTGELFF. Here the CDR3 DNA reads TGTGCCAGCAGTAACGAGCTAACCGGGGAGCTGTTTTTT.

The V and J genes are TRBV7-9 and TRBJ2-5; tentatively, D is TRBD1 (7 bases). The CDR3 length is 16 residues. Germline V gives CDR1 SEHNR, CDR2 FQNEAQ (reference sequence). V dropped 5 bases and J dropped 0 bases, with 16 bases sitting between them. The CDR3 protein is CASSPPTGRNQETQYF. CDR3 nucleotide sequence: TGTGCCAGCAGCCCCCCGACAGGGAGGAACCAAGAGACCCAGTACTTC.

This clone came up once. The chain has TRBV5-1 and TRBJ1-5; TRBD1 matches at 7 bases. Germline V gene lookup returns CDR1 SGHRS and CDR2 YFSETQ. The J segment lost 5 bases and the V segment lost 4 bases, leaving 9 bases of the junction unmatched. CDR3 length: 15 residues. The DNA of the CDR3 is TGCGCCAGCAGCCTCACAGGGGCTCTGGATCAGCCCCAGCATTTT. Amino acids: CASSLTGALDQPQHF. Using reference TRBV5-1 and TRBJ1-5 for the parts outside the CDR3, the full variable domain is KAGVTQTPRYLIKTRGQQVTLSCSPISGHRSVSWYQQTPGQGLQFLFEYFSETQRNKGNFPGRFSGRQFSNSRSEMNVSTLELGDSALYLCASSLTGALDQPQHFGDGTRLSIL.

The chain has TRBV27 and TRBJ2-7; tentative D call: TRBD2 (6 bases). The CDR3 extends over 15 amino acids. Per the germline V gene, CDR1 is MNHEY and CDR2 is SMNVEV (reference sequence). Trimming removed 5 bases from V and 6 bases from J, with 20 bases in between. The DNA for the CDR3 is TGTGCCAGCAGTGGCAGAGGCGGGATGGGGCTCGAGCAGTACTTC. This sequence encodes CASSGRGGMGLEQYF.

The chain carries TRBV14 and TRBJ2-7, with a possible D match to TRBD1 (5 bases). V lost 1 base and J lost 3, with 10 bases in between. This CDR3 contains 14 residues. Germline CDR1 and CDR2: SGHDN and FVKESK. The chain's CDR3 is CASSQGSGLYEQYF. The DNA of the CDR3 is TGTGCCAGCAGCCAAGGTTCAGGGCTCTACGAGCAGTACTTC.

This chain connects TRBV6-4 to TRBJ2-6, with TRBD1 matching over 9 bases. This CDR3 region has 16 residues. The J segment lost 0 bases and the V segment lost 4 bases, leaving 1 base of the junction unmatched. Germline V lookup: CDR1 MRHNA, CDR2 SNTAGT. In DNA form, the CDR3 reads TGTGCCAGCAGTGCGGGACAGGGCTCTGGGGCCAACGTCCTGACTTTC. Translated: CASSAGQGSGANVLTF.

This sequence joins TRBV28 and TRBJ2-3, with 8 bases that match TRBD1. The CDR3 has 15 amino acids. The junction had 6 bases not matched to a gene; V was cut back by 5 bases and J by 2 bases. Germline lookup yields CDR1 MDHEN and CDR2 SYDVKM. CDR3 nucleotide sequence: TGTGCCAGCAGTCCCAGGGGGCGCTTCACAGATACGCAGTATTTT. Amino acids: CASSPRGRFTDTQYF.

The chain recombines TRBV10-3 with TRBJ2-7; 8 bases are a match to TRBD1. V was clipped by 4 bases and J by 3 bases; unmatched bases: 5. From germline, CDR1 is ENHRY and CDR2 SYGVKD. This CDR3 has 14 residues. CDR3 sequence reads: CAISADRGVYEQYF. For the CDR3, the DNA is TGTGCCATCAGTGCTGACAGGGGTGTCTACGAGCAGTACTTC.

About this clone itself: Other DNA sequences of this sample code for an identical CDR3. This chain uses TRBV2 with TRBJ1-1; D unresolved. This CDR3 has 11 amino acids. Germline V lookup: CDR1 SNHLY, CDR2 FYNNEI. Trimming took 7 bases from V and 2 from J, leaving 5 bases between them. The DNA for the CDR3 is TGTGCCAGCACGGGAAACACTGAAGCTTTCTTT. As protein: CASTGNTEAFF.

This chain connects TRBV19 to TRBJ2-4; 11 bases match TRBD2. Per germline, CDR1 LNHDA and CDR2 SQIVND (reference sequence). The ends lost 5 bases at V and 1 base at J; junction bases unmatched: 7. CDR3 length equals 17 residues. CDR3 residues: CASSLLAGVGAKNIQYF. Here the CDR3 DNA reads TGTGCCAGTAGTTTACTAGCGGGAGTAGGGGCCAAAAACATTCAGTACTTC.